The entry below gives a single TCR beta chain sequence along with its context. The CDR3 runs to 16 residues. Trimming shortened V by 1 base and J by 0 bases, and 11 bases separated the two germline ends. Germline CDR1 is SGHRS and CDR2 is YFSETQ. This record comes from a study of blood T cell repertoires in COVID-19. Overall study context: Whether acute or convalescent, the COVID-19 samples came from the United States, Italy and Spain. T cells, B-cell-depleted T cells, or PBMCs supplied cDNA or gDNA.

Original processing methods: For nucleated cells, counts were estimated from reference gene primer amplification. Produced via immunoSEQ multiplex PCR; TCRdb's table is partial and in-frame only. The D gene and trimming were derived from the DNA, and the V and J assignments and clone size from that table. The sample yields roughly 110,000 clones, approximately 84% seen once. The clonotype comes from an older woman with acute or convalescent COVID-19. J is TRBJ1-3 and V is TRBV5-1, with a tentative D call TRBD1 (5 bases). The sample was peripheral blood. The CDR3 bases are TGCGCCAGCAGCTTGTTGGGGCCGGACTCTGGAAACACCATATATTTT. Its protein is CASSLLGPDSGNTIYF. Using reference TRBV5-1 and TRBJ1-3 for the parts outside the CDR3, the full variable domain is KAGVTQTPRYLIKTRGQQVTLSCSPISGHRSVSWYQQTPGQGLQFLFEYFSETQRNKGNFPGRFSGRQFSNSRSEMNVSTLELGDSALYLCASSLLGPDSGNTIYFGEGSWLTVV.